Below, one T cell receptor beta chain is given with its context. Its antigen is as yet unknown. This CDR3 is 16 amino acids long. V was pared by 4 bases and J by 4 bases, with 9 bases of the junction left unmatched. Germline assignment: CDR1 LGHNA and CDR2 YSLEER. This specimen belongs to a study of cytomegalovirus exposure and HLA in healthy donors. Overall study findings and caveats: The authors judged a highly shared variant cluster likely a sequencing artifact.

With 60 Vbeta and 13 Jbeta primers, the PCR was carried out. Some clones are missing from TCRdb's copy, which holds only in-frame ones; the method was immunoSEQ multiplex PCR. The sample records under 200,000 clones, 77% being singletons. The chain is built from TRBV4-3 and TRBJ2-7; 11 positions agree with TRBD2. This TCR came from a woman aged 40 to 50 in good health and CMV-seropositive. The specimen sequenced was PBMCs. CDR3 loop: CASSRKTGTSGYEQYF. The CDR3 bases are TGCGCCAGCAGCCGAAAGACCGGGACTAGCGGATACGAGCAGTACTTC.